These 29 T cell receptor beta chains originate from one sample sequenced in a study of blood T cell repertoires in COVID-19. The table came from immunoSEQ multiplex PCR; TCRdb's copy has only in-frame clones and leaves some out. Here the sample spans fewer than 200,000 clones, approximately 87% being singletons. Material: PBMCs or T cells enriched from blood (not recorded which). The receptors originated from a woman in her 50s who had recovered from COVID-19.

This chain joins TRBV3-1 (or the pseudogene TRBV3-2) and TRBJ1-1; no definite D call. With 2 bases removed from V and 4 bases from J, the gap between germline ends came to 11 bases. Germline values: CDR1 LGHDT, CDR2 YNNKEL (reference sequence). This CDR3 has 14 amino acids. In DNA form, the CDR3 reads TGTGCCAGCAGCCAAAACCCCGGCGGCACTGAAGCTTTCTTT. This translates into CASSQNPGGTEAFF.

The CDR3 DNA sequence: TGTGCCAGTAGTCCACCCGGGGGGCGTTATTCTGAAGCTTTCTTT. This encodes CASSPPGGRYSEAFF. The chain has TRBV19 and TRBJ1-1; TRBD1 might be the D (6 bases). The CDR3 runs to 15 residues. V lost 5 bases, J lost 6 bases, and 19 bases lay in between. In germline, CDR1 is LNHDA, CDR2 SQIVND (reference sequence).

The CDR3 DNA reads as TGCGCCAGCAGCCGCTCGGGACAGGGGATGGATGGCTACACCTTC. It codes for CASSRSGQGMDGYTF. V gene TRBV4-1 combines with J gene TRBJ1-2, with 10 positions matching TRBD1. The V segment lost 4 bases and the J segment 6 bases; nucleotides outside the gene matches: 8. Germline lookup yields CDR1 MGHRA and CDR2 YSYEKL. The CDR3 consists of 15 residues.

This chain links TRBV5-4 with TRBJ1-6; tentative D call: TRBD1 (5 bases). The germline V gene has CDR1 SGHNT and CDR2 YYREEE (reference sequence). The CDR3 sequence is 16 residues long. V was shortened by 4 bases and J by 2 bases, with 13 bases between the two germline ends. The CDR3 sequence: CASSPTGVPYNSPLHF. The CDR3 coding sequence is TGTGCCAGCAGCCCCACGGGGGTCCCCTATAATTCACCCCTCCACTTT.

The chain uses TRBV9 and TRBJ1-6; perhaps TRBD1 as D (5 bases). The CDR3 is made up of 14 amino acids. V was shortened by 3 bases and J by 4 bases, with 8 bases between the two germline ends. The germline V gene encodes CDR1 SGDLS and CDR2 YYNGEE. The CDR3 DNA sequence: TGTGCCAGCAGCGAGACAGCGTATAATTCACCCCTCCACTTT. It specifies CASSETAYNSPLHF.

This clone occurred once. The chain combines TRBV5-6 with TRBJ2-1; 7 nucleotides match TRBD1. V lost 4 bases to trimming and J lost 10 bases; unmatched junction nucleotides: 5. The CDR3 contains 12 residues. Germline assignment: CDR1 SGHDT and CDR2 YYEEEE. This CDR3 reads CASSAQTGEQFF. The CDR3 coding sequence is TGTGCCAGCAGCGCACAGACAGGGGAGCAGTTCTTC.

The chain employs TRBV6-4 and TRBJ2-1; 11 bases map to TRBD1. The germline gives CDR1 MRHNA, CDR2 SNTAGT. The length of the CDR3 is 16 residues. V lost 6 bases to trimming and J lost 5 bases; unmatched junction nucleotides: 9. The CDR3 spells CASSTGWGQGDNEQFF. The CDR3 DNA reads TGTGCCAGCAGCACCGGGTGGGGACAGGGGGACAATGAGCAGTTCTTC.

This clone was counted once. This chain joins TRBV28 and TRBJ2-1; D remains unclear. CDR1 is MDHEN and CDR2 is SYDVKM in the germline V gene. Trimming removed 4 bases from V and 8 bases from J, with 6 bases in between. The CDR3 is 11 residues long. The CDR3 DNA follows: TGTGCCAGCAGTTCTTTCTATGAGCAGTTCTTC. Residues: CASSSFYEQFF.

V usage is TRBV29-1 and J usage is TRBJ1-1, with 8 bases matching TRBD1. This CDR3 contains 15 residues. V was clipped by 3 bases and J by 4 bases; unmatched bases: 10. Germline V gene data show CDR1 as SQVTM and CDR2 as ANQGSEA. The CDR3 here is CSVEGLDRGGTEAFF. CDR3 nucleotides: TGCAGCGTTGAGGGACTTGACAGGGGAGGCACTGAAGCTTTCTTT.

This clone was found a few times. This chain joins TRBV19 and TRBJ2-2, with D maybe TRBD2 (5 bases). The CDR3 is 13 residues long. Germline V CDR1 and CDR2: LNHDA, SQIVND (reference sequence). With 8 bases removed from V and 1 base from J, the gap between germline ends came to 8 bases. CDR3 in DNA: TGTGCCAGTGCGGGCGTGAACACCGGGGAGCTGTTTTTT. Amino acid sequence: CASAGVNTGELFF.

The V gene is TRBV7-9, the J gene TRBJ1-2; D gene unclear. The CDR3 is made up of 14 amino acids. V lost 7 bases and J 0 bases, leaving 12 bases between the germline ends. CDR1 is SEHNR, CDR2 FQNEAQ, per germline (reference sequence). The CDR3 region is CASTLLETNYGYTF. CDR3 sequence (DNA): TGTGCCAGCACCCTCCTTGAGACTAACTATGGCTACACCTTC.

CDR3 sequence: CASSELVAYGWSGNTIYF. CDR3 bases: TGTGCCAGCAGTGAACTGGTCGCATATGGTTGGAGTGGAAACACCATATATTTT. The V gene is TRBV6-1, the J gene TRBJ1-3; no clear D. Trimming stripped 2 bases from V and 3 bases from J, with 20 bases between. This CDR3 region has 18 residues. Germline assignment: CDR1 MNHNS and CDR2 SASEGT.

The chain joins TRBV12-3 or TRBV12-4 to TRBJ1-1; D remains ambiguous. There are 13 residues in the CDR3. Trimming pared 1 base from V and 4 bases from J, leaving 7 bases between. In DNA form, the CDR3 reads TGTGCCAGCAGTTTAGATCGGTCCACTGAAGCTTTCTTT. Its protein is CASSLDRSTEAFF.

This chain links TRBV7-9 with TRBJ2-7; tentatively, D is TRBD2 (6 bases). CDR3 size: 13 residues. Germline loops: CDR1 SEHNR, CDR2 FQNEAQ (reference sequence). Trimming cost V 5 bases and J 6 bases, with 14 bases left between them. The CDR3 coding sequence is TGTGCCAGCAGCCCGGGGGTGCTCACCGAGCAGTACGTC. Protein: CASSPGVLTEQYV.

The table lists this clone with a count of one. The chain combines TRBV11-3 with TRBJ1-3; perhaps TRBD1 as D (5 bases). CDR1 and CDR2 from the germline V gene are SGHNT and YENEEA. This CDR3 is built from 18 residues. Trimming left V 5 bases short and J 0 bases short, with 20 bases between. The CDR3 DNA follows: TGTGCCAGCAGCCCCCTGGGGCCGAATAAAGTCTCTGGAAACACCATATATTTT. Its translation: CASSPLGPNKVSGNTIYF.

The CDR3 nucleotides read TGTGCCAGCAGCCCCAGGGATACGCAGTATTTT. Protein product: CASSPRDTQYF. The chain uses TRBV7-9 and TRBJ2-3, with D unresolved. Trimming removed 5 bases at V and 6 bases at J, with 6 bases between. CDR1 is SEHNR and CDR2 is FQNEAQ in the germline V gene (reference sequence). There are 11 residues in the CDR3.

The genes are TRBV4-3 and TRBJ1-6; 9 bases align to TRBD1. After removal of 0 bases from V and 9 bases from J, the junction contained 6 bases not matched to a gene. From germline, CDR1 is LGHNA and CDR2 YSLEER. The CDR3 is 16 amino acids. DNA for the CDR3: TGCGCCAGCAGCCAAGAACAGGGGGCTTACGGTTCACCCCTCCACTTT. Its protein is CASSQEQGAYGSPLHF.

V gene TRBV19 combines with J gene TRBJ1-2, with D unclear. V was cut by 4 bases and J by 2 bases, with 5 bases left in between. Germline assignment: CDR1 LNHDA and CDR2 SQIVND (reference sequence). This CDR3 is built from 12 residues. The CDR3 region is CASSTSNYGYTF. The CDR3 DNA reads TGTGCCAGTAGTACAAGCAACTATGGCTACACCTTC.

CDR3 in DNA: TGTGCCAGCAGTGGGGGGCAGAAGGCTTTCTTT. This translates into CASSGGQKAFF. This chain links TRBV6-4 with TRBJ1-1, with D maybe TRBD1 (6 bases). The V end was cut by 4 bases, the J end by 11 bases, with 11 bases between. This CDR3 has 11 residues. CDR1 MRHNA and CDR2 SNTAGT come from the germline V gene.

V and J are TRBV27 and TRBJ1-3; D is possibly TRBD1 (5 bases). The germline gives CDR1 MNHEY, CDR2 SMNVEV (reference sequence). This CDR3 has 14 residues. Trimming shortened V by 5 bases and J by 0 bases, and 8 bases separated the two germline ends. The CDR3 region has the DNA TGTGCCAGCAGTCCCCAGGGCTCTGGAAACACCATATATTTT. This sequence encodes CASSPQGSGNTIYF.

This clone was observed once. The CDR3 here is CASSLRGAGDQPQHF. The CDR3 coding sequence is TGTGCCAGCAGCTTACGGGGGGCTGGGGATCAGCCCCAGCATTTT. V is TRBV7-2 and J is TRBJ1-5; D is perhaps TRBD1 (6 bases). The CDR3 is made up of 15 amino acids. Trimming removed 2 bases at V and 5 bases at J, with 13 bases between. Germline loops: CDR1 SGHTA, CDR2 FQGNSA. Full variable domain (outside the CDR3, taken from reference TRBV7-2 and TRBJ1-5): GAGVSQSPSNKVTEKGKDVELRCDPISGHTALYWYRQSLGQGLEFLIYFQGNSAPDKSGLPSDRFSAERTGGSVSTLTIQRTQQEDSAVYLCASSLRGAGDQPQHFGDGTRLSIL.

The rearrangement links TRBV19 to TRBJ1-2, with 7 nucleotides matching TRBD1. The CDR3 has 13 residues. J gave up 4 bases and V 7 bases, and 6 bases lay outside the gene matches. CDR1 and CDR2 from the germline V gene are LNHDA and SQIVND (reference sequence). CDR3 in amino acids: CASNDRDGYGYTF. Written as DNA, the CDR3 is TGTGCCAGTAACGACAGGGATGGCTATGGCTACACCTTC.

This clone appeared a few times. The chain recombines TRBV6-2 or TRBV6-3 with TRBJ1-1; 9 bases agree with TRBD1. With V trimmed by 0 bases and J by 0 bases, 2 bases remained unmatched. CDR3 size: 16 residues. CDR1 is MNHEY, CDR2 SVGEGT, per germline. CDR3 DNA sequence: TGTGCCAGCAGTTACTCACGGACAGGGGTGAACACTGAAGCTTTCTTT. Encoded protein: CASSYSRTGVNTEAFF.

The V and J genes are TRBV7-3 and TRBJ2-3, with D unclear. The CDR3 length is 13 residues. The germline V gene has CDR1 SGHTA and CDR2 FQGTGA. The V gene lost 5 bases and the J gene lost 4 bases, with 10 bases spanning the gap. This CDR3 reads CASSQSGPDTQYF. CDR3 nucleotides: TGTGCCAGCAGCCAGTCAGGTCCAGATACGCAGTATTTT. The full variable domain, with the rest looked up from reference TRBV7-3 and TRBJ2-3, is GAGVSQTPSNKVTEKGKYVELRCDPISGHTALYWYRQSLGQGPEFLIYFQGTGAADDSGLPNDRFFAVRPEGSVSTLKIQRTERGDSAVYLCASSQSGPDTQYFGPGTRLTVL.

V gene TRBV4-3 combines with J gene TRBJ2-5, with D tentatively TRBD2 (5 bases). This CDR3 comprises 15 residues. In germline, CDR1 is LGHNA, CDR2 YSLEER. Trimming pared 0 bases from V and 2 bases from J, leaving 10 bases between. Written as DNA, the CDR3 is TGCGCCAGCAGCCAAGATTCGGAGCGGCAAGAGACCCAGTACTTC. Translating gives CASSQDSERQETQYF.

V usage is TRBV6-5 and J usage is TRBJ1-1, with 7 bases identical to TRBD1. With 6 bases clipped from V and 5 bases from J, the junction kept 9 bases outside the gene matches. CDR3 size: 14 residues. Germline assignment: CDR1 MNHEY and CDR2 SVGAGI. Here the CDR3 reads CASREGQTRTEAFF. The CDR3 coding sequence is TGTGCCAGCAGAGAGGGACAGACGAGGACTGAAGCTTTCTTT.

The CDR3 DNA reads TGTGCCTGGAGTGTACGGGGGACAGGGCTCAGAGGCTCTGGAAACACCATATATTTT. Its translation is CAWSVRGTGLRGSGNTIYF. The J gene is TRBJ1-3, the V gene TRBV30, with 9 positions matching TRBD1. Germline CDR1 and CDR2: GTSNPN and SVGIG (reference sequence). This CDR3 contains 19 residues. V shed 0 bases and J 0 bases; nucleotides not matched to a gene: 12. The variable domain in full, with the rest retrieved from reference TRBV30 and TRBJ1-3, is SQTIHQWPATLVQPVGSPLSLECTVEGTSNPNLYWYRQAAGRGLQLLFYSVGIGQISSEVPQNLSASRPQDRQFILSSKKLLLSDSGFYLCAWSVRGTGLRGSGNTIYFGEGSWLTVV.

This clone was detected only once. Here the CDR3 DNA reads TGTGCCAGCAGCGCTCAGGGGAATGGCTACACCTTC. Amino acids: CASSAQGNGYTF. The rearrangement links TRBV7-8 to TRBJ1-2, with a weak D call TRBD1 (6 bases). The CDR3 consists of 12 residues. The germline V gene encodes CDR1 SGHVS and CDR2 FQNEAQ. The ends were cut back, 5 bases at V and 6 bases at J, with 10 bases in the middle.

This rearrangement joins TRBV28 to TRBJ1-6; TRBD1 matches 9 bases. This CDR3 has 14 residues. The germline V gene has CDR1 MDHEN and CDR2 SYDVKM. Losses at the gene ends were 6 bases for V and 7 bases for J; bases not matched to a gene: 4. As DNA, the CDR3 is TGTGCCAGCAGCGTAGGACAGGGGAATTCACCCCTCCACTTT. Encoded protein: CASSVGQGNSPLHF.